The rows below give T cell receptor beta chains drawn from one sample of a study of metastatic and nonmetastatic thyroid tumors. TCRdb re-clonotyped the PCR reads via MiXCR. The sample consists of fewer than 70,000 clones, more than 25% of them appearing once. The specimen sequenced was blood. Receptors were obtained from a female donor with papillary thyroid cancer or a benign thyroid nodule (not recorded which). Some clones in this sample may be carry-over from other donors' samples. CDR3s include the opening cysteine and the closing phenylalanine or tryptophan. A D gene is named only where the DNA matches it firmly. Rows give clone size only sometimes, using once, few, many, or a class for an expanded clone.

CDR3: CASSGSYEQYF
DNA: TGTGCCAGCAGTGGATCCTACGAGCAGTACTTC
D: -
V: TRBV6-1
J: TRBJ2-7
size: few

CDR3: CAASGGLSSGELFF
DNA: TGTGCCGCTTCAGGGGGATTGAGCTCCGGGGAGCTGTTTTTT
D: TRBD1
V: TRBV15
J: TRBJ2-2
size: few

CDR3: CSASQGTGDGYTF
DNA: TGCAGTGCCAGCCAAGGGACAGGGGATGGCTACACCTTC
D: TRBD1
V: TRBV20-1
J: TRBJ1-2
size: -

CDR3: CASSLDQRWGGQFF
DNA: TGTGCCAGCAGCTTAGATCAGCGGTGGGGCGGGCAGTTCTTC
D: -
V: TRBV11-2
J: TRBJ2-1
size: -

CDR3: CASRLGGGPTDTQYF
DNA: TGTGCCAGCAGGCTCGGGGGAGGCCCCACAGATACGCAGTATTTT
D: -
V: TRBV11-3
J: TRBJ2-3
size: -

CDR3: CASSPPGTGYNEQFF
DNA: TGTGCCAGCTCACCACCCGGGACGGGGTACAATGAGCAGTTCTTC
D: -
V: TRBV18
J: TRBJ2-1
size: -

CDR3: CASSPPGGPSLQPQHF
DNA: TGTGCCAGCAGCCCTCCGGGAGGACCCAGTTTACAGCCCCAGCATTTT
D: -
V: TRBV28
J: TRBJ1-5
size: many

CDR3: CASSPSRLGNTIYF
DNA: TGTGCCAGCAGCCCATCCCGTCTTGGAAACACCATATATTTT
D: -
V: TRBV6-1
J: TRBJ1-3
size: few

CDR3: CASSYRGQRPEQYF
DNA: TGTGCCAGCAGTTACAGGGGACAGCGACCGGAGCAGTACTTC
D: TRBD1
V: TRBV2
J: TRBJ2-7
size: -

CDR3: CASRDVSGANVLTF
DNA: TGTGCCAGCAGGGACGTCTCTGGGGCCAACGTCCTGACTTTC
D: -
V: TRBV27
J: TRBJ2-6
size: -

CDR3: CASRDTGGENTIYF
DNA: TGTGCCAGCAGGGATACAGGGGGCGAAAACACCATATATTTT
D: TRBD1
V: TRBV6-1
J: TRBJ1-3
size: -

CDR3: CASSSRGLQETQYF
DNA: TGTGCCAGCAGCTCTAGGGGGCTCCAAGAGACCCAGTACTTC
D: TRBD1
V: TRBV11-3
J: TRBJ2-5
size: -

CDR3: CAWSSAVNSPLHF
DNA: TGTGCCTGGAGTTCGGCAGTTAATTCACCCCTCCACTTT
D: -
V: TRBV30
J: TRBJ1-6
size: once

CDR3: CASSDVGLAGAHEQYF
DNA: TGTGCCAGCAGTGATGTCGGACTAGCGGGAGCCCACGAGCAGTACTTC
D: TRBD2
V: TRBV28
J: TRBJ2-7
size: few

CDR3: CASSLGQGDTQYF
DNA: TGTGCCAGCAGCCTTGGACAGGGCGATACGCAGTATTTT
D: TRBD1
V: TRBV12-3/TRBV12-4
J: TRBJ2-3
size: -

CDR3: CASSLSVVGGTEAFF
DNA: TGTGCCAGCAGTTTATCAGTTGTCGGGGGAACTGAAGCTTTCTTT
D: -
V: TRBV27
J: TRBJ1-1
size: few

CDR3: CAWARQGAEEKLFF
DNA: TGTGCCTGGGCCCGGCAGGGGGCAGAAGAAAAACTGTTTTTT
D: TRBD1
V: TRBV30
J: TRBJ1-4
size: once